The present entry profiles one T cell receptor (beta chain) with its context. This clone was observed a few times. What this receptor recognizes is not known. Per-base qualities were not stored, and no clone one base away is much larger. Each collaborating institution followed its own protocols to collect whole blood in K2EDTA tubes. For TCRbeta analysis, collaborator samples were shipped as frozen whole blood, as isolated PBMCs, or as DNA extracted from either sample type. TCRbeta CDR3 regions were amplified from genomic DNA by means of the immunoSEQ Assay, a bias-controlled multiplex PCR. The authors processed their data as follows. The number of nucleated cells in each sample was estimated from the amplification of reference gene primers within the assay. To quantify the absolute abundance of each unique TCRbeta CDR3 rearrangement, sequence reads were collapsed and filtered. For each sample, productive Simpson clonality was calculated as the square root of Simpson's diversity index across productive rearrangements. The table comes from immuneACCESS by way of TCRdb, which keeps in-frame sequences with V and J called. Part of the clones is missing from these tables; in studies checked, under half for an unresolved V gene and the rest for unknown reasons. V, J and clone size were drawn from that table, and D and trimming were deduced from the DNA. The sample data list about 240,000 clones, and just under 85% of these were observed just once. The ten top clones hold 9.6% of the sample.

This entry is derived from a study of blood T cell repertoires in COVID-19 (dated by TCRdb to the early 2020s). Background on the whole study: Samples from collaborators originated in the United States, Italy and Spain and spanned both the acute and convalescent phases of COVID-19. Sample metadata almost always included a de-identified subject ID, COVID-19 status, age in years and sex. Deeply sampled blood TCRbeta repertoires from subjects exposed to, actively infected with, or recovered from COVID-19 were included in the dataset. The repertoires were made available in a free public database intended to serve as a resource for research on the immune response to SARS-CoV-2. The samples were drawn from the first 160 participants of the ongoing ImmuneRACE study and from 1,200 or so subjects provided by 6 global collaborators. Where HLA class I and class II types were available, the types were taken from metadata supplied by the sample provider, not from assay-based typing. The prospective study material was composed of cDNA or gDNA derived from T cells, B-cell-depleted T cells, or PBMCs. What the work shows at the level of the full study, not this receptor alone: Clinical and demographic metadata were provided uncurated, with the amount varying by source and participant.

The germline V gene provides CDR1 SGHTA and CDR2 FQGNSA. Counted from cysteine to phenylalanine, this CDR3 has 14 amino acids. Left in the record is the CDR3 DNA by itself, 42 bases read in frame from the first base. Trimming accounts for 7 bases at V and 3 bases at J, while the number of junction bases matched to no gene is 5. In this chain, TRBV7-2 is recombined with TRBJ1-2; a stretch of 10 junction bases matches TRBD1. The TCR sequence derives from a woman at least 80 years old with acute or convalescent COVID-19. The sequencing input was peripheral blood. The nucleotide sequence is TGTGCCAGCACCGGACAGGGGGGCGACTATGGCTACACCTTC. Its protein reads: CASTGQGGDYGYTF.